One sample yielded the 25 T cell receptor beta chains listed below, sequenced in a study of T cell changes during pregnancy in multiple sclerosis. This table comes from immunoSEQ multiplex PCR, and its TCRdb copy is limited to in-frame clones, with some not included. The sample lists around 77,000 clones; approximately 90% were seen once. The material was peripheral blood, obtained in the third trimester of pregnancy. These TCRs come from a female donor with multiple sclerosis, enrolled in a pregnancy study.

This chain connects TRBV18 to TRBJ1-5; tentative D call: TRBD1 (5 bases). This CDR3 has 15 amino acids. Germline V gives CDR1 KGHSH, CDR2 LQKENI. With 0 bases removed from V and 3 bases from J, the gap between germline ends came to 9 bases. The CDR3 nucleotides read TGTGCCAGCTCACCACCGGGGGGGGACAATCAGCCCCAGCATTTT. Translation gives CASSPPGGDNQPQHF.

The V gene is TRBV30, the J gene TRBJ2-7; maybe TRBD2 (6 bases). CDR1 is GTSNPN, CDR2 SVGIG, per germline (reference sequence). The CDR3 loop spans 13 amino acids. V lost 5 bases and J lost 1, with 12 bases in between. The CDR3 here is CAWGFGGSYEQYF. In DNA form, the CDR3 reads TGTGCCTGGGGATTCGGGGGATCCTACGAGCAGTACTTC.

This clone occurred once. The rearrangement links TRBV6-5 to TRBJ1-1; 11 nucleotides match TRBD1. CDR1 is MNHEY, CDR2 SVGAGI, per germline. J gave up 5 bases and V 0 bases, and 2 bases lay outside the gene matches. The CDR3 sequence is 15 residues long. In DNA form, the CDR3 reads TGTGCCAGCAGTTACTCCGGGACAGGGGGGACTGAAGCTTTCTTT. Translated: CASSYSGTGGTEAFF.

V gene TRBV4-1 combines with J gene TRBJ1-2; 7 nucleotides line up with TRBD1. The V gene's germline CDR1 is MGHRA and CDR2 YSYEKL. V was pared by 3 bases and J by 0 bases, with 7 bases of the junction left unmatched. The CDR3 length is 16 residues. The CDR3 coding sequence is TGCGCCAGCAGCCAGACAGGGTGGACGGCTAACTATGGCTACACCTTC. It is translated as CASSQTGWTANYGYTF.

This chain connects TRBV6-5 to TRBJ2-4, with D possibly TRBD1 on 5 matching bases. V was clipped by 0 bases and J by 6 bases, with 12 bases between them. Germline CDR1 reads MNHEY; CDR2 reads SVGAGI. The CDR3 sequence is 15 residues long. CDR3 sequence: CASSYSSSRVNIQYF. For the CDR3, the DNA is TGTGCCAGCAGTTACTCGAGTTCCAGGGTAAACATTCAGTACTTC.

This sequence joins TRBV28 and TRBJ1-2, with 9 bases identical to TRBD1. Germline V gene lookup returns CDR1 MDHEN and CDR2 SYDVKM. The trim removed 5 bases at V and 6 bases at J, leaving 7 bases unmatched. The length of the CDR3 is 14 residues. The CDR3 protein is CASSPGDRANGYTF. CDR3 bases: TGTGCCAGCAGTCCTGGGGACAGGGCGAATGGCTACACCTTC.

The sample holds a few counts of this clone. V gene TRBV18 combines with J gene TRBJ1-3; D is unclear. Trimming shortened V by 3 bases and J by 4 bases, and 13 bases separated the two germline ends. Germline V gene sequence: CDR1 KGHSH, CDR2 LQKENI. The length of the CDR3 is 15 residues. As DNA, the CDR3 is TGTGCCAGCTCACCCCTCGGCGGGGAAGGAAACACCATATATTTT. Translating gives CASSPLGGEGNTIYF.

This clone is a singleton in its sample. The chain joins TRBV30 to TRBJ2-5, with D possibly being TRBD1 (5 bases). In germline, CDR1 is GTSNPN, CDR2 SVGIG (reference sequence). This CDR3 contains 13 residues. Trimming stripped 0 bases from V and 3 bases from J, with 8 bases between. The CDR3 protein is CAWSVKGKETQYF. The CDR3 DNA sequence: TGTGCCTGGAGTGTGAAGGGGAAAGAGACCCAGTACTTC.

This chain connects TRBV6-5 to TRBJ1-5, with TRBD1 identical over 9 bases. Germline assignment: CDR1 MNHEY and CDR2 SVGAGI. The CDR3 has 15 amino acids. Trimming removed 0 bases from V and 4 bases from J; junction bases left unmatched: 1. The CDR3 spells CASSYSGTGNQPQHF. In DNA form, the CDR3 reads TGTGCCAGCAGTTACTCGGGGACAGGGAATCAGCCCCAGCATTTT.

The CDR3 sequence is CASSRLQGTTEAFF. The CDR3 DNA is TGTGCCAGCAGCCGTTTACAGGGGACCACTGAAGCTTTCTTT. The chain employs TRBV7-2 and TRBJ1-1; 7 bases fit TRBD1. The CDR3 contains 14 residues. The trim removed 5 bases at V and 4 bases at J, leaving 7 bases unmatched. Germline V lookup: CDR1 SGHTA, CDR2 FQGNSA.

V and J are TRBV6-1 and TRBJ2-5, with D possibly being TRBD2 (5 bases). The CDR3 is 15 residues long. Germline V gives CDR1 MNHNS, CDR2 SASEGT. The V end lost 4 bases, the J end lost 1 base, and 13 bases lay between the germline ends. The CDR3 DNA is TGTGCCAGCAGTGCAGTCGGACTTCTCCAAGAGACCCAGTACTTC. It translates to CASSAVGLLQETQYF.

The rearrangement links TRBV9 to TRBJ2-3, with D hard to call. Trimming took off 3 bases at V and 0 bases at J, with 14 bases between the two ends. Germline loops: CDR1 SGDLS, CDR2 YYNGEE. This CDR3 comprises 16 residues. In DNA, the CDR3 is TGTGCCAGCAGCGCCCGGTCCGTATCGAGCACAGATACGCAGTATTTT. Amino acid sequence: CASSARSVSSTDTQYF.

On this clone itself: The junction departs from germline at one end; a sequencing error may be responsible. The gene calls are TRBV7-7 and TRBJ2-2; 10 bases align to TRBD1. Germline V CDR1 and CDR2: SSHAT, FNYEAQ (reference sequence). The length of the CDR3 is 15 residues. The CDR3 nucleotides are TGTGCTAGCAGCTCCGGGACAGGGGTGGCCGGGGAGCTGTTTTTT. Residues: CASSSGTGVAGELFF.

The chain employs TRBV7-2 and TRBJ1-3, with no clear D. V was cut by 3 bases and J by 4 bases, with 13 bases left in between. CDR1 is SGHTA, CDR2 FQGNSA, per germline. This CDR3 has 15 residues. Here the CDR3 reads CASSFGGVRGNTIYF. CDR3 in DNA: TGTGCCAGCAGCTTCGGTGGAGTAAGGGGAAACACCATATATTTT.

The chain uses TRBV9 and TRBJ2-6; 7 bases align to TRBD2. This CDR3 is 16 amino acids long. Trimming cost V 0 bases and J 1 base; bases outside gene matches: 1. Germline V gene data show CDR1 as SGDLS and CDR2 as YYNGEE. As DNA, the CDR3 is TGTGCCAGCAGCGTAGGGGGGGGGTCTGGGGCCAACGTCCTGACTTTC. It codes for CASSVGGGSGANVLTF. The variable domain in full, with the rest retrieved from reference TRBV9 and TRBJ2-6, is DSGVTQTPKHLITATGQRVTLRCSPRSGDLSVYWYQQSLDQGLQFLIQYYNGEERAKGNILERFSAQQFPDLHSELNLSSLELGDSALYFCASSVGGGSGANVLTFGAGSRLTVL.

The V call is TRBV6-5, the J call TRBJ1-1; maybe TRBD1 (5 bases). The CDR3 is 14 residues long. CDR1 is MNHEY and CDR2 is SVGAGI in the germline V gene. V dropped 3 bases and J dropped 2 bases, with 10 bases sitting between them. CDR3 sequence reads: CASSYGGGNTEAFF. The CDR3 DNA reads as TGTGCCAGCAGTTATGGGGGGGGAAACACTGAAGCTTTCTTT.

The chain joins TRBV7-2 to TRBJ1-2, with TRBD1 matching over 7 bases. Per the germline V gene, CDR1 is SGHTA and CDR2 is FQGNSA. Trimming at V came to 0 bases and at J to 5 bases, leaving 3 bases not matched to a gene. The CDR3 covers 14 residues. CDR3 sequence reads: CASSLAGTAYGYTF. CDR3 DNA: TGTGCCAGCAGCTTAGCCGGGACAGCGTATGGCTACACCTTC.

The rearrangement links TRBV4-2 to TRBJ1-3; 9 bases fit TRBD1. CDR1 and CDR2 from the germline V gene are LGHNA and YNFKEQ. The V and J ends lost 4 bases and 2 bases, in that order; junction bases with no gene match: 0. This CDR3 region has 14 residues. The CDR3 spells CASSRDRAGNTIYF. In DNA form, the CDR3 reads TGTGCCAGCAGCCGGGACAGGGCTGGAAACACCATATATTTT.

V gene TRBV27 combines with J gene TRBJ2-1, with TRBD1 matching 10 bases. Germline CDR1 is MNHEY and CDR2 is SMNVEV (reference sequence). The junction had 9 bases not matched to a gene; V was cut back by 2 bases and J by 8 bases. The CDR3 is 16 residues long. In nucleotides, the CDR3 is TGTGCCAGCAGTTTAATAGGTGGGACAGGGGTCTATGAGCAGTTCTTC. Translation: CASSLIGGTGVYEQFF.

V gene TRBV29-1 combines with J gene TRBJ2-1; a weak D match, TRBD2 (5 bases). This CDR3 comprises 11 residues. Looked up from germline, CDR1 is SQVTM and CDR2 is ANQGSEA. The V gene lost 6 bases and the J gene lost 8 bases, with 11 bases spanning the gap. CDR3 amino acids: CSVTSSDEQFF. CDR3 nucleotide sequence: TGCAGCGTAACTAGTAGTGATGAGCAGTTCTTC.

This clone was detected only once. CDR3 sequence (DNA): TGTGCCAGCAGTTACACCGGGACAGGGACCTACGAGCAGTACTTC. Residues: CASSYTGTGTYEQYF. The gene calls are TRBV6-5 and TRBJ2-7; TRBD1 aligns across 9 bases. The length of the CDR3 is 15 residues. V was clipped by 2 bases and J by 2 bases; unmatched bases: 4. Germline values: CDR1 MNHEY, CDR2 SVGAGI.

This rearrangement joins TRBV5-6 to TRBJ2-5; weak D call: TRBD2 (6 bases). The CDR3 contains 13 residues. Deletions cut 2 bases from V and 3 bases from J, with 8 bases between. Germline values: CDR1 SGHDT, CDR2 YYEEEE. CDR3 coding DNA: TGTGCCAGCAGCTTCGGGGGAGAAGAGACCCAGTACTTC. It specifies CASSFGGEETQYF. The full variable domain, in which reference TRBV5-6 and TRBJ2-5 provide the parts outside the CDR3, is DAGVTQSPTHLIKTRGQQVTLRCSPKSGHDTVSWYQQALGQGPQFIFQYYEEEERQRGNFPDRFSGHQFPNYSSELNVNALLLGDSALYLCASSFGGEETQYFGPGTRLLVL.

This CDR3 reads CASSQVTQGANEQYF. The CDR3 DNA follows: TGTGCCAGCAGCCAAGTAACACAGGGTGCCAACGAGCAGTACTTC. The chain couples TRBV4-2 to TRBJ2-7; D perhaps matches TRBD1 (6 bases). The CDR3 is 15 amino acids. Per the germline V gene, CDR1 is LGHNA and CDR2 is YNFKEQ. Trimming shortened V by 1 base and J by 5 bases, and 15 bases separated the two germline ends.

The V and J genes are TRBV27 and TRBJ2-6; D is perhaps TRBD1 (5 bases). This CDR3 is built from 18 residues. Trimming pared 5 bases from V and 0 bases from J, leaving 17 bases between. Germline-derived CDR1 and CDR2 are MNHEY and SMNVEV (reference sequence). In DNA, the CDR3 is TGTGCCAGCAGTCCCTGGACACGGAGAGACTCTGGGGCCAACGTCCTGACTTTC. Amino acid sequence: CASSPWTRRDSGANVLTF.

The chain joins TRBV29-1 to TRBJ2-7, with D possibly matching TRBD1 (6 bases). The CDR3 consists of 13 residues. V gave up 6 bases and J gave up 0 bases, with 12 bases separating them. The V gene's germline CDR1 is SQVTM and CDR2 ANQGSEA. CDR3 sequence: CSVVGGVSYEQYF. The DNA for the CDR3 is TGCAGCGTGGTAGGGGGAGTCTCCTACGAGCAGTACTTC.